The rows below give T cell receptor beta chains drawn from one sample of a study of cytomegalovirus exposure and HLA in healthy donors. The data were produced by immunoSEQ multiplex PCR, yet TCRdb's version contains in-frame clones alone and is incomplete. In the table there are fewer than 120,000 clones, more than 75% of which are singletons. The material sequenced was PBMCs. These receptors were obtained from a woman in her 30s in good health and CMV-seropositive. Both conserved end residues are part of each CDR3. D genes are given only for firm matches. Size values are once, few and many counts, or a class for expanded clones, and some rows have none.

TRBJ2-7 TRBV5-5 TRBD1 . CASSLGPGGFWEQYF TGTGCCAGCAGCTTGGGGCCAGGGGGCTTTTGGGAGCAGTACTTC
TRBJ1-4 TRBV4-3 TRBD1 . CASSQDPHRQGLNEKLFF TGCGCCAGCAGCCAAGACCCCCACCGACAGGGTCTTAATGAAAAACTGTTTTTT
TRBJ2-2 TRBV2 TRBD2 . CASSEARTALAGKTGELFF TGTGCCAGCAGTGAAGCGAGGACGGCACTAGCGGGAAAAACCGGGGAGCTGTTTTTT
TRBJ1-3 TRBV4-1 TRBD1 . CASSHGTGASGNTIYF TGCGCCAGCAGCCACGGGACAGGAGCCTCTGGAAACACCATATATTTT
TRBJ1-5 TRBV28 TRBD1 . CASRTLQGRTNQPQHF TGTGCCAGCAGGACACTACAGGGGCGCACCAATCAGCCCCAGCATTTT
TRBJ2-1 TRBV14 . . CASSQDNRRGELFF TGTGCCAGCAGCCAAGATAATCGGAGGGGAGAGCTGTTCTTC
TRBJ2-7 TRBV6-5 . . CASSYDSAYEQYF TGTGCCAGCAGTTACGACAGCGCCTACGAGCAGTACTTC
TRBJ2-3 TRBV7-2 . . CASSEGKGVPTDTQYF TGTGCCAGCAGCGAGGGAAAGGGGGTCCCCACAGATACGCAGTATTTT
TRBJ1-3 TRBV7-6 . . CASSLAGREHSNTIYF TGTGCCAGCAGCTTAGCCGGGAGGGAGCACTCAAACACCATATATTTT
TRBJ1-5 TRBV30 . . CAWSSNRDQHF TGTGCCTGGAGTTCCAACCGGGACCAGCATTTT
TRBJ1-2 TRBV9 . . CASSVDPQRGLHGYTF TGTGCCAGCAGCGTAGACCCCCAGCGAGGGTTGCATGGCTACACCTTC
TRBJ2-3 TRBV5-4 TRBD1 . CASSLPSTGDTQYF TGTGCCAGCAGCTTGCCCTCGACAGGGGATACGCAGTATTTT
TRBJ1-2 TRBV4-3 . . CASSPSVEFSSYGYTF TGCGCCAGCAGCCCTTCGGTCGAGTTTTCTAGCTATGGCTACACCTTC
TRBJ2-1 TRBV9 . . CASTFDGTAYNEQFF TGTGCCAGTACCTTTGATGGGACTGCATACAATGAGCAGTTCTTC
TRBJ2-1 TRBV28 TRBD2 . CASSSGLADPNEQFF TGTGCCAGCAGTTCTGGACTAGCAGACCCCAATGAGCAGTTCTTC
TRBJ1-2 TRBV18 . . CASSPRAGDYGYTF TGTGCCAGCTCACCACGAGCCGGGGACTATGGCTACACCTTC
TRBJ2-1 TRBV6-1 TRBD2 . CASSGLGLAGVDEQFF TGTGCCAGCAGTGGCTTGGGACTAGCGGGAGTCGATGAGCAGTTCTTC
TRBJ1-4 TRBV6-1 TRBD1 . CASSLSGTGHEKLFF TGTGCCAGCAGTCTGTCCGGGACAGGGCATGAAAAACTGTTTTTT
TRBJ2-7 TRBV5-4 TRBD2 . CASSLSSSGPYEQYF TGTGCCAGCAGCCTTTCCTCTAGCGGACCCTACGAGCAGTACTTC
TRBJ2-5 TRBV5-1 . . CASSWGTLQETQYF TGCGCCAGCAGCTGGGGGACTTTGCAAGAGACCCAGTACTTC
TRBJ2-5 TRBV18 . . CASSPRKVVETQYF TGTGCCAGCTCACCGCGGAAGGTAGTAGAGACCCAGTACTTC
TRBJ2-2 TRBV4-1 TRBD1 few CASSQLGQVKSNTGELFF TGCGCCAGCAGCCAACTCGGACAGGTCAAGTCGAACACCGGGGAGCTGTTTTTT